This TCR beta chain appears in the sequencing data of a study of persistence of HIV-infected CD4 T cells (dated by TCRdb to the early 2020s). Regarding the study in general: The study isolated CMV- and HIV-1 Gag-responding CD4+ T cells from ART-treated individuals to examine antigen-driven clonal expansion of HIV-1-infected cells. Apart from a couple of participants who underwent leukapheresis at a single time point, peripheral blood samples of up to 180 mL were collected from participants at multiple time points. Suppressive ART had been received by participants for a median of roughly eight years. For the TCR cluster analysis across participants, fewer than 10 participants were included for CMV and 7 participants for Gag. The clonality of all cells in each sorted population was assessed by TCRbeta sequencing, whereas the clonality of infected cells was assessed by proviral sequencing.

In light of the paper, this sample's treatment or condition label describes: suppressive antiretroviral therapy. Lysates of CMV-infected fibroblasts at around 10 ug/mL were used to stimulate the cells. Memory populations depleted of antigen-responding cells were obtained by sorting nonresponding CD40L-negative CD69-negative CD45RO-high memory CD4+ T cells. HIV-1-infected adults in whom suppressive ART had been started during chronic infection were enrolled as participants. Participants had undetectable plasma HIV-1 RNA below 50 copies/mL for at least 4 years. To be included, a participant needed positive CMV serology and a CD4+ T cell count above 400 cells/uL. Before stimulation, PBMCs were isolated using density centrifugation and then depleted of CD8+ T cells. CD8-depleted PBMCs were stimulated for 18 hours with anti-CD28/CD49d costimulation, CD40-blocking antibody and enfuvirtide to prevent new infections. Sorting was done on either a Beckman Coulter MoFlo Legacy or an XDP sorter, and propidium iodide was used to exclude dead cells. The QIAamp DNA Mini Kit was used for genomic DNA extraction from samples above one million cells, and the Quick-DNA Microprep Kit was used otherwise.

The immunoSEQ hsTCRB assay version 4 in survey mode was used to sequence TCRbeta repertoires from genomic DNA. Genomic DNA was diluted to roughly 10 ng/uL, and up to roughly 1 ug per sample was used for TCRbeta sequencing. The study's processing was this. TCRbeta data analysis was done in ImmunoSeq Analyzer 3.0, and diversity was calculated on productive nucleotide rearrangements. The improved Chao index was used to estimate lower-bound TCR diversity, and the Gini coefficient was used to estimate clonality using the Immunarch R package. Different nucleotide rearrangements encoding the same CDR3beta amino acid sequence were counted as distinct clonotypes. TCRbeta sequences significantly enriched in antigen-responding cells relative to anti-CD3/anti-CD28-activated cells were identified by differential abundance analysis. Using predicted peptide-MHC specificity as the basis, GLIPH2 grouped TCRs into clusters, both for each participant individually and for the merged data sets that combined participants. In its TCRdb copy, this immuneACCESS table keeps in-frame sequences only and misses some clones. Where compared with another copy, unresolved V genes explain less than half of these, and the others have no known cause. V and J calls and clone size are those listed in that table; D and trimming were worked out from the DNA. In all, the sample holds tens of thousands of clones, and roughly 78% of those were seen once. Of the sample, 0.75% to 0.95% is held by the ten largest clones.

In the case of this clone: The antigen this receptor binds is unknown. No much larger clonotype is one base removed from it; base qualities were not supplied.

Study-wide findings and limitations: Only a small number of individuals took part in the study, and the range of antigens tested was limited. Bulk TCR analyses could not be limited to the rare CMV-responding cells that actually contained HIV-1 proviruses. TCRbeta richness in CMV- and Gag-responding cells was significantly lower than in anti-CD3/anti-CD28-responding cells; CMV-responding cells had higher oligoclonality than CD3/CD28-stimulated and Gag-responding cells. Antigen-responding cells were enriched for expanded CDR3beta sequences that were degenerate, which suggests that CD4+ responses to CMV and Gag underwent convergent selection. TCR oligoclonality correlated with proviral oligoclonality within the same sorted populations.

Per the germline V gene, SGHDT is the CDR1 and YYEEEE is the CDR2. The CDR3 covers 15 residues, taking in both the cysteine and the phenylalanine. The sequence is cut down to CDR3 DNA, 45 bases in frame from base 1. V is clipped by 0 bases and J by 2 bases, and the sequence between their germline boundaries is 9 bases long. The clonotype originates from an adult woman with HIV who was CMV-seropositive. Recombination connected TRBV5-6 to TRBJ2-1; there is no confident call for the D gene. The source material was CD4+ T cells sorted from PBMCs after approximately 19-hour stimulation, sampled from a patient who received antiretroviral therapy. This specimen's cell subset or site label, interpreted: CD40L-CD69- CD45RO-high memory CD4 T cells not responding to CMV lysate. In nucleotide form, the sequence is TGTGCCAGCAGCTTGGAAAGGGCAACCTACAATGAGCAGTTCTTC. It specifies CASSLERATYNEQFF.